This is a list of T cell receptor beta chains from one sample in a study of monozygotic twins with inflammatory bowel disease. Reprocessing the 5' RACE reads, TCRdb reports a single entry for every CDR3 protein and omits DNA. Seen in this sample are just over 300,000 distinct CDR3 sequences; the ten most common clones hold roughly 5.8%. Input material: blood. These receptors were collected from a human donor with ulcerative colitis or Crohn's disease, or a healthy co-twin of an affected twin (not recorded which). Each CDR3 is given with its conserved first and last residue.

V: TRBV20-1; J: TRBJ2-1; CDR3: CSAGTSGIVSEQFF
V: TRBV6-2/TRBV6-3; J: TRBJ2-7; CDR3: CASSQVIGYEQYF
V: TRBV12-3/TRBV12-4; J: TRBJ2-5; CDR3: CASSLHRAKYF
V: TRBV20-1; J: TRBJ2-1; CDR3: CSARFAGKKYEQFF
V: TRBV20-1; J: TRBJ2-1; CDR3: CSARIGVNEQFF
V: TRBV27; J: TRBJ1-4; CDR3: CASSFYQDVNEKLFF
V: TRBV10-3; J: TRBJ2-5; CDR3: CAIRGTSGSNQETQYF
V: TRBV5-1; J: TRBJ2-1; CDR3: CASSSASGGHNEQFF
V: TRBV18; J: TRBJ2-3; CDR3: CASSPKAPGGVPDTQYF
V: TRBV28; J: TRBJ2-7; CDR3: CASRIQGAGYEQYF
V: TRBV11-3; J: TRBJ2-1; CDR3: CASSPGLAGYNEQFF
V: TRBV7-2; J: TRBJ2-4; CDR3: CASSLAGEGNIQYF
V: TRBV11-2; J: TRBJ2-3; CDR3: CASSLPDLIPDTQYF
V: TRBV4-2; J: TRBJ1-1; CDR3: CASRASGTGGRTEAFF
V: TRBV12-3/TRBV12-4; J: TRBJ1-2; CDR3: CASTRQGPRSGYTF
V: TRBV29-1; J: TRBJ1-1; CDR3: CSVVAGSTEAFF
V: TRBV11-2; J: TRBJ2-7; CDR3: CASSYSTPGVRSYEQYF
V: TRBV10-1; J: TRBJ2-5; CDR3: CASSESGGQETQYF
V: TRBV10-3; J: TRBJ2-3; CDR3: CAISERTATDTQYF
V: TRBV3-1; J: TRBJ1-3; CDR3: CASSQVGTGGGGTIYF
V: TRBV20-1; J: TRBJ2-1; CDR3: CSAPTSRHYNEQFF
V: TRBV27; J: TRBJ2-7; CDR3: CASSINPGVEQYF
V: TRBV11-2; J: TRBJ2-3; CDR3: CASSRGTSGGTDTQYF
V: TRBV5-1; J: TRBJ2-1; CDR3: CASSLVAGSSYNEQFF
V: TRBV20-1; J: TRBJ2-2; CDR3: CSARVASGSDTGELFF
V: TRBV7-8; J: TRBJ2-5; CDR3: CASSFLIQETQYF
V: TRBV20-1; J: TRBJ2-3; CDR3: CSAMGLAGGRQYF
V: TRBV24-1; J: TRBJ2-5; CDR3: CATSPSSGQETQYF
V: TRBV29-1; J: TRBJ1-1; CDR3: CSGCVGGESTEAFF
V: TRBV12-3/TRBV12-4; J: TRBJ2-7; CDR3: CASTLYGAYEQYF
V: TRBV28; J: TRBJ2-5; CDR3: CASSLTQTQYF
V: TRBV19; J: TRBJ2-2; CDR3: CASNYQTNTGELFF
V: TRBV18; J: TRBJ1-4; CDR3: CASSPVSTNEKLFF
V: TRBV2; J: TRBJ2-4; CDR3: CASSDWLAGGLSGKNIQYF
V: TRBV27; J: TRBJ2-1; CDR3: CASSQGTSDSSSYNEQFF
V: TRBV2; J: TRBJ2-2; CDR3: CASSVGQTNTGELFF
V: TRBV12-3/TRBV12-4; J: TRBJ2-2; CDR3: CASSSNLGRTGELFF
V: TRBV24-1; J: TRBJ2-5; CDR3: CATSHFVAGVQETQYF
V: TRBV25-1; J: TRBJ2-1; CDR3: CASTKGGSEQFF
V: TRBV7-2; J: TRBJ2-5; CDR3: CASSYQRGRSETQYF
V: TRBV7-9; J: TRBJ2-1; CDR3: CASSRLRVDEQFF
V: TRBV28; J: TRBJ2-5; CDR3: CASSLTGYSVRAQETQYF
V: TRBV5-8; J: TRBJ2-1; CDR3: CASSLEGEAYNEQFF
V: TRBV20-1; J: TRBJ2-2; CDR3: CSARGRLNTGELFF
V: TRBV7-2; J: TRBJ2-3; CDR3: CASTLPGFGDTQYF
V: TRBV30; J: TRBJ2-3; CDR3: CAWSFRDTQYF
V: TRBV29-1; J: TRBJ1-2; CDR3: CSVRDIFNYGYTF
V: TRBV20-1; J: TRBJ2-7; CDR3: CSARGALGSYEQYF
V: TRBV7-2; J: TRBJ1-3; CDR3: CASSLTADTIYF
V: TRBV6-5; J: TRBJ1-1; CDR3: CASSYSFDRITTEAFF
V: TRBV11-2; J: TRBJ2-7; CDR3: CASTLLAGGPWEQYF
V: TRBV6-1; J: TRBJ2-1; CDR3: CASSKGTSGFLNEQFF
V: TRBV19; J: TRBJ2-1; CDR3: CASSMGTSGSVGVQFF
V: TRBV4-3; J: TRBJ1-5; CDR3: CASSQDLTGTYQPQHF
V: TRBV19; J: TRBJ2-7; CDR3: CASSTPGQGHEQYF
V: TRBV6-1; J: TRBJ1-2; CDR3: CASSEHIGENYGYTF
V: TRBV2; J: TRBJ1-3; CDR3: CASSVGQFSSGNTIYF
V: TRBV10-3; J: TRBJ2-3; CDR3: CAISESTGGASNTQYF
V: TRBV7-2; J: TRBJ2-1; CDR3: CASSLRTVELFF